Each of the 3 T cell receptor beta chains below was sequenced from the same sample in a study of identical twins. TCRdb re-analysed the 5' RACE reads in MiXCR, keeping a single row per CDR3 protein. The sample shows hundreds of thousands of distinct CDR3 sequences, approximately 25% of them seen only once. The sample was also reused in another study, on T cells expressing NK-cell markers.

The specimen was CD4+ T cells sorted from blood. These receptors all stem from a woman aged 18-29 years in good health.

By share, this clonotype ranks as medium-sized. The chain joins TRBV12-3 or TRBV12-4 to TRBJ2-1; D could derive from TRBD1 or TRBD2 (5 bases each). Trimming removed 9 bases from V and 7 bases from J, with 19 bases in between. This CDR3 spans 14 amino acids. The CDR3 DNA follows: TGTGCCAGTCGGTGGGGGAGAGGAGTAAATGAGCAGTTCTTC. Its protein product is CASRWGRGVNEQFF.

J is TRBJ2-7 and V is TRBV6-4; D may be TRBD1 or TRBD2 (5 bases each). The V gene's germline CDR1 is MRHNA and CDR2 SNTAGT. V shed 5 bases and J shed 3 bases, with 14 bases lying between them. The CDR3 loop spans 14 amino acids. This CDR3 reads CASSRELDSYEQYF. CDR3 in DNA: TGTGCCAGCAGTCGAGAACTAGACAGCTACGAGCAGTACTTC.

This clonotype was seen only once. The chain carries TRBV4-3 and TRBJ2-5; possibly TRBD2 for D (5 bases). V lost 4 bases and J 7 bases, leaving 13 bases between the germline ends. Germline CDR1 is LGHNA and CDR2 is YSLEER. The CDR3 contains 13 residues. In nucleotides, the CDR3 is TGCGCCAGCAGCCGCGGGTTTCCTGGGACCCAGTACTTC. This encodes CASSRGFPGTQYF.